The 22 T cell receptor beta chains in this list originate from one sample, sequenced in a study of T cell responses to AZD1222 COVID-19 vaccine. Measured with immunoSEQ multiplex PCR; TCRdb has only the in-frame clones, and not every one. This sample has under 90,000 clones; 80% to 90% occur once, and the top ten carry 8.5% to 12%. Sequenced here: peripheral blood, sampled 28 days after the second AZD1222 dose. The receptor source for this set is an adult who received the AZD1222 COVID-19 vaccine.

The CDR3 reads CASSQGQLGQYF. CDR3 bases: TGTGCCAGCAGCCAGGGACAGCTCGGGCAGTACTTC. V and J are TRBV11-2 and TRBJ2-5, with 7 bases identical to TRBD1. The CDR3 runs to 12 residues. Per the germline V gene, CDR1 is SGHAT and CDR2 is FQNNGV. Trimming removed 5 bases from V and 11 bases from J; junction bases left unmatched: 8. Looking up the rest from reference TRBV11-2 and TRBJ2-5 gives the full variable domain: EAGVAQSPRYKIIEKRQSVAFWCNPISGHATLYWYQQILGQGPKLLIQFQNNGVVDDSQLPKDRFSAERLKGVDSTLKIQPAKLEDSAVYLCASSQGQLGQYFGPGTRLLVL.

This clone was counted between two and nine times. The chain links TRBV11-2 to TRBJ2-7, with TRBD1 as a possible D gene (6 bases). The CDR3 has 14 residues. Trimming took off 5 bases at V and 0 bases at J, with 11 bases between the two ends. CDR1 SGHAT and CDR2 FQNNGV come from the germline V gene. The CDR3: CASSTTGGSYEQYF. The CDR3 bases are TGTGCCAGCAGCACGACAGGTGGCTCCTACGAGCAGTACTTC.

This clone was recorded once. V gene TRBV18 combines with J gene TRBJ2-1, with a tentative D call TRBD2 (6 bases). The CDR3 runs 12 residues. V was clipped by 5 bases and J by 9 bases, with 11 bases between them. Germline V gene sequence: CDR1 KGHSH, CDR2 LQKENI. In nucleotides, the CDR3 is TGTGCCAGCTCATCGGGGGTGGGTGAGCAGTTCTTC. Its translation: CASSSGVGEQFF. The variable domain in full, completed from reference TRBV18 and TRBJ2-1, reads NAGVMQNPRHLVRRRGQEARLRCSPMKGHSHVYWYRQLPEEGLKFMVYLQKENIIDESGMPKERFSAEFPKEGPSILRIQQVVRGDSAAYFCASSSGVGEQFFGPGTRLTVL.

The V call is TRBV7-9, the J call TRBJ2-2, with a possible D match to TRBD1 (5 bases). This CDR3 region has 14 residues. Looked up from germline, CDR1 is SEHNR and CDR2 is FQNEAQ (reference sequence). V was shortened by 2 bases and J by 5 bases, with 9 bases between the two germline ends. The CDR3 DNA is TGTGCCAGCAGCTTACAAGGGGCGACCGGGGAGCTGTTTTTT. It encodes CASSLQGATGELFF. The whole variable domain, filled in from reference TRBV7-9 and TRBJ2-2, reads DTGVSQNPRHKITKRGQNVTFRCDPISEHNRLYWYRQTLGQGPEFLTYFQNEAQLEKSRLLSDRFSAERPKGSFSTLEIQRTEQGDSAMYLCASSLQGATGELFFGEGSRLTVL.

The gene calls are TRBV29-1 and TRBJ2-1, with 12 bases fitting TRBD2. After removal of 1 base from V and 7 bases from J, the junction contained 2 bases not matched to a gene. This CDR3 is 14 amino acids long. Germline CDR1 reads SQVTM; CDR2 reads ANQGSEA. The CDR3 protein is CSVEGLAGGNEQFF. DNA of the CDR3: TGCAGCGTTGAAGGTCTAGCGGGGGGGAATGAGCAGTTCTTC.

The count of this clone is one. CDR3 in amino acids: CASSQGSGNTIYF. The CDR3 nucleotides read TGTGCCAGCAGCCAAGGGTCCGGAAACACCATATATTTT. This chain joins TRBV14 and TRBJ1-3; D remains ambiguous. This CDR3 region has 13 residues. Germline V gene data show CDR1 as SGHDN and CDR2 as FVKESK. V shed 1 base and J shed 4 bases, with 5 bases lying between them. Complete variable domain (other parts from reference TRBV14 and TRBJ1-3): EAGVTQFPSHSVIEKGQTVTLRCDPISGHDNLYWYRRVMGKEIKFLLHFVKESKQDESGMPNNRFLAERTGGTYSTLKVQPAELEDSGVYFCASSQGSGNTIYFGEGSWLTVV.

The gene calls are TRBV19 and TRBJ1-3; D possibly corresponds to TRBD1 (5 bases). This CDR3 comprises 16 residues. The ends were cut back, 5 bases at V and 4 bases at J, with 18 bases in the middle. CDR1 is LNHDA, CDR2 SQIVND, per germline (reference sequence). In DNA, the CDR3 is TGTGCCAGTAGTCGATCCGGGACTTCTGGGGGAAACACCATATATTTT. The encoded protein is CASSRSGTSGGNTIYF.

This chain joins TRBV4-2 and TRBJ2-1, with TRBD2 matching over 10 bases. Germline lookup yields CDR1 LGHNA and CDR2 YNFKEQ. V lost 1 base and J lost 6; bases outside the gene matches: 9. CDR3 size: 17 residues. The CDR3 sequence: CASSQVKAGGLLNEQFF. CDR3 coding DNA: TGTGCCAGCAGCCAAGTCAAAGCGGGGGGGCTCCTCAATGAGCAGTTCTTC.

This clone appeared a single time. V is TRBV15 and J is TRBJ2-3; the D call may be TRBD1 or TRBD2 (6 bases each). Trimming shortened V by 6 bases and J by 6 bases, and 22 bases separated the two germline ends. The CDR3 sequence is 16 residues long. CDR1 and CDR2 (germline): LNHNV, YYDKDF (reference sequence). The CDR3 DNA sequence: TGTGCCACCAGTTGGGGAGTCTCGGGGGCTGAGGATACGCAGTATTTT. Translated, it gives CATSWGVSGAEDTQYF. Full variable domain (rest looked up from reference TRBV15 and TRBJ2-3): DAMVIQNPRYQVTQFGKPVTLSCSQTLNHNVMYWYQQKSSQAPKLLFHYYDKDFNNEADTPDNFQSRRPNTSFCFLDIRSPGLGDTAMYLCATSWGVSGAEDTQYFGPGTRLTVL.

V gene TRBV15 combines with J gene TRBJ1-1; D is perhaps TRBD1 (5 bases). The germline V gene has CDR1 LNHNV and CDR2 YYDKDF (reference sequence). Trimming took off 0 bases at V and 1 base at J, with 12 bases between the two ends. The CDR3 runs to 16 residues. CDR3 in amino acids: CATSRDLSGGNTEAFF. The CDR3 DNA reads TGTGCCACCAGCAGAGATTTGAGCGGGGGGAACACTGAAGCTTTCTTT. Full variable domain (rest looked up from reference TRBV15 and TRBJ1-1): DAMVIQNPRYQVTQFGKPVTLSCSQTLNHNVMYWYQQKSSQAPKLLFHYYDKDFNNEADTPDNFQSRRPNTSFCFLDIRSPGLGDTAMYLCATSRDLSGGNTEAFFGQGTRLTVV.

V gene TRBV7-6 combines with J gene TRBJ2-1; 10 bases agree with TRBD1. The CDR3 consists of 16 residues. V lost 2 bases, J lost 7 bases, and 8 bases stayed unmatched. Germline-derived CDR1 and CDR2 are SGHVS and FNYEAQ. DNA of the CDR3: TGTGCCAGCAGCTTAAGCTGGGACAGGGGCAGGAATGAGCAGTTCTTC. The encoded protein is CASSLSWDRGRNEQFF.

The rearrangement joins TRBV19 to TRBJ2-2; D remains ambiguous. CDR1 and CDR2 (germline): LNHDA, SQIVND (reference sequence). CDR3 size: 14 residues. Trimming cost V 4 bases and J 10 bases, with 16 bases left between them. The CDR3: CASSTGLTVAELFF. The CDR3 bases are TGTGCCAGTAGTACGGGTCTTACCGTCGCGGAGCTGTTTTTT.

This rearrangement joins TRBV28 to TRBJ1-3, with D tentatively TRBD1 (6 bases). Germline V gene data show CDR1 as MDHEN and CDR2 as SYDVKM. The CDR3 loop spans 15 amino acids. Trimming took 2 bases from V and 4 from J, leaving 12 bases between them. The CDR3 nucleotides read TGTGCCAGCAGTTTAAGGGCAGGGGCCGGAAACACCATATATTTT. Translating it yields CASSLRAGAGNTIYF.

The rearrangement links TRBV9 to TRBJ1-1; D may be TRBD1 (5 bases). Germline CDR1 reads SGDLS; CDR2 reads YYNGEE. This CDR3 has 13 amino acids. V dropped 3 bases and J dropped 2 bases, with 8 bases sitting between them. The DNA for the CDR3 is TGTGCCAGCAGCGCGACAGTTAACACTGAAGCTTTCTTT. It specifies CASSATVNTEAFF. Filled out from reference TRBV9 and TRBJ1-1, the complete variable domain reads DSGVTQTPKHLITATGQRVTLRCSPRSGDLSVYWYQQSLDQGLQFLIQYYNGEERAKGNILERFSAQQFPDLHSELNLSSLELGDSALYFCASSATVNTEAFFGQGTRLTVV.

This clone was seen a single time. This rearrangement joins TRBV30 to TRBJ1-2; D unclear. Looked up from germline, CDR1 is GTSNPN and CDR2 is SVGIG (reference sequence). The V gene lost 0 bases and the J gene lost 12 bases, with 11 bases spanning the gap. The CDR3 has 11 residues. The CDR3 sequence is CAWSVGGSHTF. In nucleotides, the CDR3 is TGTGCCTGGAGTGTAGGCGGCTCCCACACCTTC.

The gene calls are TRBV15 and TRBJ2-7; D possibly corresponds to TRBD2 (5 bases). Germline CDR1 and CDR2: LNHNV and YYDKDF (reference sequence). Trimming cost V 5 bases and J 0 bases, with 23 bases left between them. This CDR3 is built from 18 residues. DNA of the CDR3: TGTGCCACCAGCTCAGACGGTGGCCGATGGGAGAGCTCCTACGAGCAGTACTTC. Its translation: CATSSDGGRWESSYEQYF.

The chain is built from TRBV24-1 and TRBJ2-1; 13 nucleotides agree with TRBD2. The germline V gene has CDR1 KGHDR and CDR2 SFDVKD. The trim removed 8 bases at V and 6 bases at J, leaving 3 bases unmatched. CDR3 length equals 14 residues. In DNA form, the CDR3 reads TGTGCCACCAAAACTAGCGGGGGGGTCAATGAGCAGTTCTTC. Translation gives CATKTSGGVNEQFF.

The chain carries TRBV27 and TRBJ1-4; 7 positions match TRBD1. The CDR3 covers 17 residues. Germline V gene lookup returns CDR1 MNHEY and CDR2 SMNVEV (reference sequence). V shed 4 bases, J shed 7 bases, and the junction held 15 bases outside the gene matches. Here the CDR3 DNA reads TGTGCCAGCAGTTCACGACTACAACAGGGGTTGGGTGAAAAACTGTTTTTT. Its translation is CASSSRLQQGLGEKLFF.

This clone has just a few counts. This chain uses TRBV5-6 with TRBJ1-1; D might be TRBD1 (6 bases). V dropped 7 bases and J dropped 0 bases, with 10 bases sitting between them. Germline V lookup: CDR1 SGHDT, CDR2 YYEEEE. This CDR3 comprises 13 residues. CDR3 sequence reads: CASGGGLNTEAFF. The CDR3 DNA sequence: TGTGCCAGCGGAGGGGGTCTGAACACTGAAGCTTTCTTT. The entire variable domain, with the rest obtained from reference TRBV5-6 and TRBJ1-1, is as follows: DAGVTQSPTHLIKTRGQQVTLRCSPKSGHDTVSWYQQALGQGPQFIFQYYEEEERQRGNFPDRFSGHQFPNYSSELNVNALLLGDSALYLCASGGGLNTEAFFGQGTRLTVV.

The CDR3 coding sequence is TGTGCCAGCAGTTTCTTAGGAGGGAGGAGAACCGGGGAGCTGTTTTTT. This gives the protein CASSFLGGRRTGELFF. The V gene is TRBV28, the J gene TRBJ2-2; D might be TRBD2 (6 bases). Germline V CDR1 and CDR2: MDHEN, SYDVKM. This CDR3 has 16 amino acids. Trimming took 3 bases from V and 5 from J, leaving 16 bases between them.

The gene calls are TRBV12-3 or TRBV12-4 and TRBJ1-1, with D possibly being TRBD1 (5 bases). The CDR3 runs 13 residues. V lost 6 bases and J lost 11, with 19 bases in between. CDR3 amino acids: CASSPAGQGIAFF. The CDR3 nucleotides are TGTGCCAGCAGCCCCGCAGGGCAGGGTATCGCTTTCTTT.

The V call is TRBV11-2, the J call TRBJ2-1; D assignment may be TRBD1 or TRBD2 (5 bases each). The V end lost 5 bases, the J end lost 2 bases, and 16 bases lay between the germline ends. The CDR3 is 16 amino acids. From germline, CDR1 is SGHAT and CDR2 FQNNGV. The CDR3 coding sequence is TGTGCCAGCAGCGTCAGGGTCCGGGGCACCTACAATGAGCAGTTCTTC. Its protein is CASSVRVRGTYNEQFF.